This TCR beta chain was profiled in a study of control samples from healthy donors and cancer patients. Clones were sequenced by immunoSEQ multiplex PCR, and TCRdb holds only the in-frame ones, with some missing. The repertoire holds just under 150,000 clones, 75% to 95% seen once, with approximately 3% in the top ten. From germline, CDR1 is LNHDA and CDR2 SQIVND (reference sequence). Germline trimming cut 5 bases from V and 8 bases from J; bases unmatched to any gene: 14. The CDR3 totals 15 residues. This rearrangement joins TRBV19 to TRBJ1-2; 7 nucleotides line up with TRBD1. Sequenced sample: blood. The sequence was collected from a young man in good health. CDR3 nucleotides: TGTGCCAGTAGTCCAAAACGGGACGGACAGGAGGGCTACACCTTC. Translated: CASSPKRDGQEGYTF.